The 31 T cell receptor beta chains reported below all come from one sample, sequenced in a study of cytotoxic CD8 clonotypes in ibrutinib-treated CLL (dated by TCRdb to about 2021). Libraries came from the immunoSEQ multiplex PCR assay. Sourced from immuneACCESS, this table was stored by TCRdb with only in-frame sequences that have V and J called. A share of the clones is absent; for the studies checked, an unresolved V gene accounts for under half, and the remainder has no known explanation. The sample table shows approximately 190,000 clones, and 75% to 85% are seen once. Jointly, the top ten make up 9.5% to 12% of the sample. The intended sense of this specimen's time point label: about 11 months on ibrutinib. The sample was PBMCs, taken after 12 months of ibrutinib treatment. All receptors come from a human donor with chronic lymphocytic leukemia.

The rearrangement links TRBV6-1 to TRBJ1-5, with D maybe TRBD1 (6 bases). Germline CDR1 and CDR2: MNHNS and SASEGT. Trimming took 5 bases from V and 7 from J, leaving 18 bases between them. CDR3 length equals 15 residues. The CDR3 bases are TGTGCCAGCAGTTGGGGAACAGGGCCGGTCCAGCCCCAGCATTTT. Protein product: CASSWGTGPVQPQHF.

The chain recombines TRBV2 with TRBJ2-5, with 10 bases fitting TRBD1. Germline CDR1 reads SNHLY; CDR2 reads FYNNEI. CDR3 size: 17 residues. V was clipped by 7 bases and J by 0 bases; unmatched bases: 11. The CDR3 nucleotides read TGTGCCAGCATCCCATGGACAGGGGGGCCTTACCAAGAGACCCAGTACTTC. Protein product: CASIPWTGGPYQETQYF. Drawing the rest from reference TRBV2 and TRBJ2-5, the complete variable domain is EPEVTQTPSHQVTQMGQEVILRCVPISNHLYFYWYRQILGQKVEFLVSFYNNEISEKSEIFDDQFSVERPDGSNFTLKIRSTKLEDSAMYFCASIPWTGGPYQETQYFGPGTRLLVL.

This clone was counted only a few times. The chain joins TRBV7-6 to TRBJ2-2, with a tentative D call TRBD2 (6 bases). V was cut by 5 bases and J by 4 bases, with 14 bases left in between. This CDR3 contains 15 residues. CDR1 is SGHVS, CDR2 FNYEAQ, per germline. The CDR3 is CASSAGPSSTGELFF. The CDR3 DNA reads as TGTGCCAGCAGCGCGGGACCTTCGTCCACCGGGGAGCTGTTTTTT.

The chain uses TRBV7-2 and TRBJ1-5; no clear D gene. Germline V gene data show CDR1 as SGHTA and CDR2 as FQGNSA. The CDR3 spans 12 residues. Trimming took off 5 bases at V and 5 bases at J, with 7 bases between the two ends. CDR3 protein: CASSQRDQPQHF. The CDR3 DNA sequence: TGTGCCAGCAGCCAGAGGGATCAGCCCCAGCATTTT.

The table lists this clone with a few counts. The CDR3 protein is CASGGSGNTIYF. DNA for the CDR3: TGTGCCAGCGGAGGGTCTGGAAACACCATATATTTT. The genes are TRBV2 and TRBJ1-3; no clear D gene. The CDR3 is 12 residues long. The germline CDR1 and CDR2 sequences are SNHLY and FYNNEI. Trimming took 8 bases from V and 1 from J, leaving 6 bases between them. The full variable domain, with the rest looked up from reference TRBV2 and TRBJ1-3, is EPEVTQTPSHQVTQMGQEVILRCVPISNHLYFYWYRQILGQKVEFLVSFYNNEISEKSEIFDDQFSVERPDGSNFTLKIRSTKLEDSAMYFCASGGSGNTIYFGEGSWLTVV.

This chain uses TRBV11-2 with TRBJ1-2, with 9 bases that match TRBD1. Germline CDR1 reads SGHAT; CDR2 reads FQNNGV. The CDR3 has 14 amino acids. With V trimmed by 5 bases and J by 4 bases, 5 bases remained unmatched. CDR3 protein: CASSAQGATYGYTF. For the CDR3, the DNA is TGTGCCAGCAGCGCACAGGGGGCGACCTATGGCTACACCTTC.

Only one count was recorded for this clone. This chain uses TRBV14 with TRBJ1-1; 8 bases are a match to TRBD1. Germline-derived CDR1 and CDR2 are SGHDN and FVKESK. This CDR3 contains 14 residues. V lost 3 bases and J lost 11; bases outside the gene matches: 11. CDR3 amino acids: CASSQAGGTGRAFF. The CDR3 DNA reads as TGTGCCAGCAGCCAGGCCGGGGGGACAGGCAGGGCTTTCTTT.

This chain links TRBV7-9 with TRBJ1-2; D perhaps matches TRBD1 (6 bases). V lost 5 bases and J 5 bases, leaving 18 bases between the germline ends. The CDR3 spans 15 residues. The V gene's germline CDR1 is SEHNR and CDR2 FQNEAQ (reference sequence). The CDR3 coding sequence is TGTGCCAGCAGCCTCCCCCGCAGGGGCGAATATGGCTACACCTTC. This sequence encodes CASSLPRRGEYGYTF.

The V call is TRBV28, the J call TRBJ1-1, with D possibly matching TRBD1 (6 bases). The ends were cut back, 7 bases at V and 6 bases at J, with 21 bases in the middle. The CDR3 loop spans 15 amino acids. The germline V gene has CDR1 MDHEN and CDR2 SYDVKM. For the CDR3, the DNA is TGTGCCAGCACCTTAATGGACTCAGGGGCAGCTGAAGCTTTCTTT. Its translation is CASTLMDSGAAEAFF.

The chain uses TRBV5-1 and TRBJ2-7; TRBD1 matches 8 bases. Trimming at V came to 3 bases and at J to 6 bases, leaving 14 bases not matched to a gene. CDR3 length: 16 amino acids. Germline CDR1 is SGHRS and CDR2 is YFSETQ. The CDR3, as DNA: TGCGCCAGCAGCTGGCTAGGCGGGACAGGCTCGACCGAGCAGTACTTC. It specifies CASSWLGGTGSTEQYF.

This CDR3 is CASSPGVVSRNQPQHF. In DNA form, the CDR3 reads TGTGCCAGCAGCCCCGGGGTGGTTTCTCGCAATCAGCCCCAGCATTTT. This rearrangement joins TRBV11-2 to TRBJ1-5; D gene uncertain. The CDR3 covers 16 residues. V gave up 5 bases and J gave up 2 bases, with 16 bases separating them. The germline gives CDR1 SGHAT, CDR2 FQNNGV.

This rearrangement joins TRBV5-1 to TRBJ2-5, with TRBD2 identical over 10 bases. This CDR3 has 16 amino acids. J lost 5 bases, V lost 6 bases, and 13 bases had no gene match. The germline CDR1 and CDR2 sequences are SGHRS and YFSETQ. In DNA form, the CDR3 reads TGCGCCAGCAAGGATGGTAGCGGGGGGCTCGGGGAGACCCAGTACTTC. It specifies CASKDGSGGLGETQYF.

This clone was found a few times. The chain is built from TRBV4-2 and TRBJ1-2; D may be TRBD1 (6 bases). Germline V gives CDR1 LGHNA, CDR2 YNFKEQ. The CDR3 runs 15 residues. V dropped 0 bases and J dropped 7 bases, with 15 bases sitting between them. The CDR3 protein is CASSQDLAAGVGYTF. The CDR3 DNA is TGTGCCAGCAGCCAAGATCTGGCGGCAGGGGTTGGCTACACCTTC.

The J gene is TRBJ1-2, the V gene TRBV2, with unresolved D. This CDR3 is built from 14 residues. V lost 0 bases to trimming and J lost 4 bases, with 9 bases between them. CDR1 SNHLY and CDR2 FYNNEI come from the germline V gene. CDR3 sequence: CASSEAWQSYGYTF. The CDR3, as DNA: TGTGCCAGCAGTGAAGCTTGGCAGTCCTATGGCTACACCTTC.

The chain recombines TRBV5-3 with TRBJ1-2; 8 positions match TRBD1. Being an ORF, TRBV5-3 has a function that is uncertain. This CDR3 is 17 amino acids long. The V gene end was trimmed by 4 bases and the J gene end by 1 base; junction bases not matched to a gene: 12. The CDR3 region has the DNA TGTGCCAGAAGCGGAGACAGGGGAAGGGACCTTAACTATGGCTACACCTTC. Its translation: CARSGDRGRDLNYGYTF.

V and J are TRBV9 and TRBJ2-2; D gene uncertain. Germline lookup yields CDR1 SGDLS and CDR2 YYNGEE. V was pared by 0 bases and J by 6 bases, with 15 bases between. The CDR3 is 16 residues long. The CDR3, as DNA: TGTGCCAGCAGCGTAGATGTGTTGGGTGGAGCCGGGGAGCTGTTTTTT. This encodes CASSVDVLGGAGELFF.

J is TRBJ2-1 and V is TRBV4-1; TRBD2 matches at 10 bases. Germline V gene lookup returns CDR1 MGHRA and CDR2 YSYEKL. Trimming cost V 0 bases and J 9 bases; bases outside gene matches: 11. The CDR3 covers 17 residues. CDR3 sequence: CASSQEPSSGSAGEQFF. As DNA, the CDR3 is TGCGCCAGCAGCCAAGAACCCTCTAGCGGGAGTGCTGGTGAGCAGTTCTTC.

The chain uses TRBV11-2 and TRBJ2-2, with D perhaps TRBD1 (6 bases). V lost 5 bases and J lost 1, with 11 bases in between. This CDR3 contains 15 residues. Germline V CDR1 and CDR2: SGHAT, FQNNGV. CDR3 bases: TGTGCCAGCAGCATCGGGACACAGAACACCGGGGAGCTGTTTTTT. Its protein product is CASSIGTQNTGELFF.

The J gene is TRBJ2-7, the V gene TRBV5-3; no definite D call. TRBV5-3 is an ORF, and what it does is uncertain. Trimming shortened V by 0 bases and J by 9 bases, and 7 bases separated the two germline ends. The CDR3 sequence is 11 residues long. CDR3 sequence reads: CARSLGSRQYF. The CDR3 bases are TGTGCCAGAAGCTTGGGGAGCAGGCAGTACTTC.

The V and J genes are TRBV5-1 and TRBJ2-3; 8 bases align to TRBD2. Germline V gives CDR1 SGHRS, CDR2 YFSETQ. After removal of 5 bases from V and 3 bases from J, the junction contained 8 bases not matched to a gene. The length of the CDR3 is 15 residues. The CDR3 sequence is CASSYGLAGTDTQYF. CDR3 nucleotide sequence: TGCGCCAGCAGTTATGGACTAGCAGGGACAGATACGCAGTATTTT.

This sequence joins TRBV9 and TRBJ2-1; D is possibly TRBD2 (5 bases). The CDR3 is 14 residues long. Germline CDR1 reads SGDLS; CDR2 reads YYNGEE. V was shortened by 3 bases and J by 6 bases, with 13 bases between the two germline ends. CDR3 coding DNA: TGTGCCAGCAGCGCAGAGGTCGAGGGCAATGAGCAGTTCTTC. It codes for CASSAEVEGNEQFF.

In this sample, this clone turned up a few times. The V and J genes are TRBV28 and TRBJ1-2, with no clear D. The CDR3 loop spans 13 amino acids. V dropped 4 bases and J dropped 8 bases, with 14 bases sitting between them. The germline CDR1 and CDR2 sequences are MDHEN and SYDVKM. CDR3 region: CASSWLAPGGYTF. CDR3 DNA: TGTGCCAGCAGTTGGTTGGCCCCAGGAGGCTACACCTTC.

The chain couples TRBV7-3 to TRBJ1-1; D gene unclear. The germline V gene has CDR1 SGHTA and CDR2 FQGTGA. With 0 bases removed from V and 9 bases from J, the gap between germline ends came to 11 bases. This CDR3 region has 13 residues. The CDR3 protein is CASSLTRTGKAFF. The CDR3, as DNA: TGTGCCAGCAGCTTAACTCGGACGGGGAAAGCTTTCTTT.

This chain links TRBV4-2 with TRBJ2-3; 8 positions agree with TRBD2. Germline V gene sequence: CDR1 LGHNA, CDR2 YNFKEQ. The junction had 8 bases not matched to a gene; V was cut back by 0 bases and J by 0 bases. The CDR3 runs to 18 residues. The CDR3 DNA sequence: TGTGCCAGCAGCCAAGAAGGAGTTGGACTAGCCAGCACAGATACGCAGTATTTT. It codes for CASSQEGVGLASTDTQYF.

This chain links TRBV11-2 with TRBJ1-2; 8 bases fit TRBD1. The CDR3 consists of 16 residues. Trimming cost V 4 bases and J 7 bases; bases outside gene matches: 14. Germline CDR1 SGHAT, CDR2 FQNNGV. The CDR3, as DNA: TGTGCCAGCAGCTCCCTAGAGGGCCAGGGGGCTCGTGGCTACACCTTC. Its translation: CASSSLEGQGARGYTF.

J is TRBJ2-7 and V is TRBV19, with 13 bases that match TRBD2. CDR1 and CDR2 (germline): LNHDA, SQIVND (reference sequence). After removal of 5 bases from V and 3 bases from J, the junction contained 1 base not matched to a gene. CDR3 size: 14 residues. CDR3 sequence: CASSRTSGSYEQYF. For the CDR3, the DNA is TGTGCCAGTAGTCGGACTAGCGGGAGCTACGAGCAGTACTTC.

The rearrangement uses TRBV6-6 and TRBJ2-7; 10 bases map to TRBD2. The J segment lost 4 bases and the V segment lost 0 bases, leaving 6 bases of the junction unmatched. Germline CDR1 reads MNHNY; CDR2 reads SVGAGI (reference sequence). The CDR3 sequence is 16 residues long. The chain's CDR3 is CASSYSASGSYYEQYF. DNA for the CDR3: TGTGCCAGCAGTTACTCCGCTAGCGGGAGTTATTACGAGCAGTACTTC.

The gene calls are TRBV10-3 and TRBJ1-1; D remains unclear. Germline CDR1 reads ENHRY; CDR2 reads SYGVKD. This CDR3 has 14 residues. V lost 4 bases, J lost 7 bases, and 16 bases lay in between. In DNA form, the CDR3 reads TGTGCCATCAGTGCTACCCACGTACGAGATGAAGCTTTCTTT. It yields the protein CAISATHVRDEAFF.

This clone was counted at least ten times. CDR3 region: CASSSPDRGNQPQHF. As DNA, the CDR3 is TGTGCCAGCAGTTCCCCGGACAGGGGGAATCAGCCCCAGCATTTT. This chain connects TRBV6-6 to TRBJ1-5; 10 bases fit TRBD1. Germline V gene data show CDR1 as MNHNY and CDR2 as SVGAGI (reference sequence). V was clipped by 4 bases and J by 4 bases; unmatched bases: 4. The CDR3 has 15 residues.

The chain couples TRBV7-2 to TRBJ2-3; the D is unclear. Germline V gene data show CDR1 as SGHTA and CDR2 as FQGNSA. The CDR3 is 13 residues long. Trimming left V 1 base short and J 10 bases short, with 12 bases between. CDR3 amino acids: CASSLGAGWSQYF. CDR3 nucleotide sequence: TGTGCCAGCAGCTTAGGAGCAGGTTGGTCGCAGTATTTT.

The V gene is TRBV28, the J gene TRBJ1-2, with 9 bases identical to TRBD1. Germline assignment: CDR1 MDHEN and CDR2 SYDVKM. CDR3 length: 14 residues. The ends lost 6 bases at V and 4 bases at J; junction bases unmatched: 6. Here the CDR3 reads CASRDGQGTYGYTF. CDR3 in DNA: TGTGCCAGCAGGGACGGACAGGGGACCTATGGCTACACCTTC.